The rows below give T cell receptor beta chains drawn from one sample of a study of cytomegalovirus exposure and HLA in healthy donors. Profiled with immunoSEQ multiplex PCR; TCRdb holds only in-frame clones, not every one. The sample shows 95,000 to 150,000 clones, about two thirds of them seen only once. The material sequenced was PBMCs. Source of these receptors: a man between 60 and 75 years old in good health and CMV-seropositive. The conserved cysteine and the conserved F or W are not part of the CDR3 here. A D gene is named only where the DNA matches it firmly. A row's size may be missing; if present it is once, few, many or a size class.

d_gene: .; v_gene: TRBV7-7; j_gene: TRBJ2-7; abundance: .; CDR3aa: ASSLQQGDEQY
d_gene: .; v_gene: TRBV6-5; j_gene: TRBJ1-4; abundance: .; CDR3aa: ASSYSGGDEKLF
d_gene: .; v_gene: TRBV6-6; j_gene: TRBJ2-7; abundance: .; CDR3aa: ASSYTTPTGYEQY
d_gene: TRBD1; v_gene: TRBV28; j_gene: TRBJ2-5; abundance: few; CDR3aa: ASSLDGRGNRETQY
d_gene: .; v_gene: TRBV5-1; j_gene: TRBJ2-3; abundance: .; CDR3aa: ASSQDSDPTDTQY
d_gene: TRBD1; v_gene: TRBV5-1; j_gene: TRBJ2-7; abundance: .; CDR3aa: ASTTFDRAYEQY
d_gene: TRBD1; v_gene: TRBV11-2; j_gene: TRBJ2-5; abundance: .; CDR3aa: ASSWYRGVAETQY
d_gene: .; v_gene: TRBV29-1; j_gene: TRBJ1-1; abundance: few; CDR3aa: SGMDTLMKAF
d_gene: .; v_gene: TRBV18; j_gene: TRBJ2-3; abundance: once; CDR3aa: ASSPRPQVEDTQY
d_gene: TRBD2; v_gene: TRBV14; j_gene: TRBJ2-7; abundance: .; CDR3aa: ASSEGLAAGYEQY
d_gene: .; v_gene: TRBV5-1; j_gene: TRBJ2-6; abundance: .; CDR3aa: ASEYISGANVLT
d_gene: TRBD1; v_gene: TRBV4-1; j_gene: TRBJ1-1; abundance: .; CDR3aa: ASRLDRVLWARTEAF
d_gene: TRBD2; v_gene: TRBV7-3; j_gene: TRBJ2-7; abundance: few; CDR3aa: ASSLRAGVEQY
d_gene: .; v_gene: TRBV4-1; j_gene: TRBJ1-5; abundance: .; CDR3aa: ASSQHGRGGNQPQH
d_gene: .; v_gene: TRBV7-8; j_gene: TRBJ2-6; abundance: .; CDR3aa: ASSLNFPGSGANVLT
d_gene: TRBD1; v_gene: TRBV10-2; j_gene: TRBJ2-7; abundance: .; CDR3aa: ASRGQGGPY
d_gene: TRBD2; v_gene: TRBV28; j_gene: TRBJ2-7; abundance: .; CDR3aa: ASSLWSLAGGPGEQY
d_gene: .; v_gene: TRBV29-1; j_gene: TRBJ1-1; abundance: many; CDR3aa: SVRQGQATEAF
d_gene: .; v_gene: TRBV12-2; j_gene: TRBJ1-6; abundance: .; CDR3aa: ASRSQGSNSPLH
d_gene: TRBD2; v_gene: TRBV28; j_gene: TRBJ2-2; abundance: .; CDR3aa: ASRHSGGALDGELF
d_gene: TRBD2; v_gene: TRBV4-1; j_gene: TRBJ2-1; abundance: .; CDR3aa: ASSQEFGGGDYNEQF
d_gene: .; v_gene: TRBV7-3; j_gene: TRBJ2-3; abundance: .; CDR3aa: ASSLSPRGSTDTQY
d_gene: TRBD1; v_gene: TRBV6-5; j_gene: TRBJ1-4; abundance: .; CDR3aa: ASSYLGQGTEKLF
d_gene: .; v_gene: TRBV28; j_gene: TRBJ1-1; abundance: once; CDR3aa: ASSSGMNTEAF
d_gene: .; v_gene: TRBV28; j_gene: TRBJ2-1; abundance: .; CDR3aa: ASKTPGHNYNEQF
d_gene: TRBD2; v_gene: TRBV5-1; j_gene: TRBJ2-1; abundance: .; CDR3aa: ASNSAGGYSSRSSYNEQF
d_gene: .; v_gene: TRBV7-2; j_gene: TRBJ1-3; abundance: .; CDR3aa: ASSPGGNTIY
d_gene: TRBD1; v_gene: TRBV6-6; j_gene: TRBJ1-4; abundance: .; CDR3aa: ASTGGQVNEKLF
d_gene: .; v_gene: TRBV30; j_gene: TRBJ1-1; abundance: .; CDR3aa: AWSVWQGPRINTEAF
d_gene: .; v_gene: TRBV4-2; j_gene: TRBJ1-3; abundance: once; CDR3aa: ASSHPSGGGLGNTIY
d_gene: .; v_gene: TRBV5-1; j_gene: TRBJ2-7; abundance: few; CDR3aa: ASSPGTLPYEQY
d_gene: TRBD2; v_gene: TRBV9; j_gene: TRBJ2-1; abundance: .; CDR3aa: ASSVGAGGPNEQF
d_gene: TRBD1; v_gene: TRBV15; j_gene: TRBJ1-5; abundance: .; CDR3aa: ATSPLDRGDQPQH
d_gene: .; v_gene: TRBV1; j_gene: TRBJ2-3; abundance: .; CDR3aa: TSCRGGGADTQY
d_gene: .; v_gene: TRBV7-2; j_gene: TRBJ2-3; abundance: .; CDR3aa: ASSLFPAGSTDTQY
d_gene: .; v_gene: TRBV28; j_gene: TRBJ2-7; abundance: .; CDR3aa: ASSLPNVQGGY
d_gene: .; v_gene: TRBV30; j_gene: TRBJ1-1; abundance: once; CDR3aa: AWSNGESLGTEAF
d_gene: TRBD2; v_gene: TRBV7-8; j_gene: TRBJ2-7; abundance: .; CDR3aa: ASSSTSGGPYEQY
d_gene: TRBD1; v_gene: TRBV5-6; j_gene: TRBJ1-2; abundance: few; CDR3aa: ASSVPGQAFGYT
d_gene: TRBD2; v_gene: TRBV10-1; j_gene: TRBJ2-1; abundance: .; CDR3aa: ARTSETSGGRSYNEQF
d_gene: .; v_gene: TRBV18; j_gene: TRBJ1-5; abundance: .; CDR3aa: ASSADDYNQPQH
d_gene: .; v_gene: TRBV19; j_gene: TRBJ1-1; abundance: .; CDR3aa: ASSIGQGGAEAF
d_gene: .; v_gene: TRBV4-1; j_gene: TRBJ1-4; abundance: few; CDR3aa: ASSQEYRVTTNEKLF
d_gene: .; v_gene: TRBV14; j_gene: TRBJ1-4; abundance: .; CDR3aa: ASSPVRGREKLF
d_gene: .; v_gene: TRBV11-3; j_gene: TRBJ1-1; abundance: .; CDR3aa: ASSLVVDTEAF
d_gene: TRBD2; v_gene: TRBV5-1; j_gene: TRBJ2-7; abundance: .; CDR3aa: ASSLGGGNSYEQY
d_gene: .; v_gene: TRBV7-2; j_gene: TRBJ2-2; abundance: .; CDR3aa: ASSESVGGTGELF
d_gene: .; v_gene: TRBV19; j_gene: TRBJ2-5; abundance: .; CDR3aa: ASSPARSVVETQY